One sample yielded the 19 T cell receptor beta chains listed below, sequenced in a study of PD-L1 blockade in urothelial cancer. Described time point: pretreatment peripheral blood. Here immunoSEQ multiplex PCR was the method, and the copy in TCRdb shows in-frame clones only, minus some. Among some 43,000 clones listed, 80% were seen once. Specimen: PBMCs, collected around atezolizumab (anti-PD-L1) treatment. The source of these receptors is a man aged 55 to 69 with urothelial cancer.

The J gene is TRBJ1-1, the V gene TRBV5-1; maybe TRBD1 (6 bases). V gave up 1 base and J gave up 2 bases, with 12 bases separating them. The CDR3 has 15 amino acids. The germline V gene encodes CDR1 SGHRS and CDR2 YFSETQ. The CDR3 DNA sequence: TGCGCCAGCAGCTTGATTCAGGGGCCAAACACTGAAGCTTTCTTT. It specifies CASSLIQGPNTEAFF.

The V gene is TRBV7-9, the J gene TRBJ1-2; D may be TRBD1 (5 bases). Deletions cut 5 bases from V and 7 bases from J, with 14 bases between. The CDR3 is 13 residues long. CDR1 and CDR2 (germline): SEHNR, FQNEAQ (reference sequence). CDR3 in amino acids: CASSSQGPGGYTF. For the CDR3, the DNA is TGTGCCAGCAGCAGCCAGGGCCCGGGTGGCTACACCTTC.

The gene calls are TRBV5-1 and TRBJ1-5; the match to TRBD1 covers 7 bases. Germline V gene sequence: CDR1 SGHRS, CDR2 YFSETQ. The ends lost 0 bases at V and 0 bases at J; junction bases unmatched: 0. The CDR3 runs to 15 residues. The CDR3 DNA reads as TGCGCCAGCAGCTTGGGACAGGGTAGCAATCAGCCCCAGCATTTT. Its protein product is CASSLGQGSNQPQHF. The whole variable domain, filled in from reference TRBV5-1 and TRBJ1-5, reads KAGVTQTPRYLIKTRGQQVTLSCSPISGHRSVSWYQQTPGQGLQFLFEYFSETQRNKGNFPGRFSGRQFSNSRSEMNVSTLELGDSALYLCASSLGQGSNQPQHFGDGTRLSIL.

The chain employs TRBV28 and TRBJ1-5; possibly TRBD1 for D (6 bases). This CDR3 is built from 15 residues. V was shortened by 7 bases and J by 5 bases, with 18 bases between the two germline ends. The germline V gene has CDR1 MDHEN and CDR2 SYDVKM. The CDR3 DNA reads TGTGCCAGCACTCCGACCCGGGACATTTATCAGCCCCAGCATTTT. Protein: CASTPTRDIYQPQHF.

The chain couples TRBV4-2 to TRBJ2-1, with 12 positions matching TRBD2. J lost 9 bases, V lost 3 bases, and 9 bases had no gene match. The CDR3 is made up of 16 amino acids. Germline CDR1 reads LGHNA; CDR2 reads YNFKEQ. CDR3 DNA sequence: TGTGCCAGCAGCCAGCCTACCCGGACTAGCGGGATTGAGCAGTTCTTC. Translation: CASSQPTRTSGIEQFF.

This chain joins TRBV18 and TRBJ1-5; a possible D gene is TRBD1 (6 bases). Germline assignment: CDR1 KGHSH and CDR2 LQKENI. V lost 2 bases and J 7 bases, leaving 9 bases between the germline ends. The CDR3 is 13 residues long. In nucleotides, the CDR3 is TGTGCCAGCTCACCAGGGGGCGGCCAGCCCCAGCATTTT. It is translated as CASSPGGGQPQHF.

As DNA, the CDR3 is TGTGCCAGCAGTTACTCCATAGCGGGAGGGGAGGACGAGCAGTACTTC. Protein sequence: CASSYSIAGGEDEQYF. The genes are TRBV6-5 and TRBJ2-7; TRBD2 matches at 11 bases. J gave up 5 bases and V 0 bases, and 6 bases lay outside the gene matches. Germline V gene lookup returns CDR1 MNHEY and CDR2 SVGAGI. The CDR3 has 16 amino acids.

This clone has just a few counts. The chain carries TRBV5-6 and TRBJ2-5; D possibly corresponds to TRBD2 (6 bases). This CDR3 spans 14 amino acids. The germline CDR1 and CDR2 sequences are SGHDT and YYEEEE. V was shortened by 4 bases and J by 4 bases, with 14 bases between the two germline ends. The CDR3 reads CASSPPVGGETQYF. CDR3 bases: TGTGCCAGCAGCCCTCCGGTGGGGGGAGAGACCCAGTACTTC.

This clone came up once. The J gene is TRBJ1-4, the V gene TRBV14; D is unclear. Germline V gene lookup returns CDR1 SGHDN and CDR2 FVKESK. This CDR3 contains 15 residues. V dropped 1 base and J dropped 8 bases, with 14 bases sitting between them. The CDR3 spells CASSQGVRKSEKLFF. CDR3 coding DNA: TGTGCCAGCAGCCAAGGGGTCAGGAAATCCGAAAAACTGTTTTTT. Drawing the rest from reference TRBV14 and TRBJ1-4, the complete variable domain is EAGVTQFPSHSVIEKGQTVTLRCDPISGHDNLYWYRRVMGKEIKFLLHFVKESKQDESGMPNNRFLAERTGGTYSTLKVQPAELEDSGVYFCASSQGVRKSEKLFFGSGTQLSVL.

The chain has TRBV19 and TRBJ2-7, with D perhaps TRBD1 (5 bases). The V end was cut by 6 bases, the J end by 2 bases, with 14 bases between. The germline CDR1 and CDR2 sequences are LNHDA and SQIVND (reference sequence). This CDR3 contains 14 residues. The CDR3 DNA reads TGTGCCAGTAGCTGGCGGCAGGGCGCCTACGAGCAGTACTTC. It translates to CASSWRQGAYEQYF. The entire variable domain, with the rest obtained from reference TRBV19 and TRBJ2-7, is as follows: DGGITQSPKYLFRKEGQNVTLSCEQNLNHDAMYWYRQDPGQGLRLIYYSQIVNDFQKGDIAEGYSVSREKKESFPLTVTSAQKNPTAFYLCASSWRQGAYEQYFGPGTRLTVT.

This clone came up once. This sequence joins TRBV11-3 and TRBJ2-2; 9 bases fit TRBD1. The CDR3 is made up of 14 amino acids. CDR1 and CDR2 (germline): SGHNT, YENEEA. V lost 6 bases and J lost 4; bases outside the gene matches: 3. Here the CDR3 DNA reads TGTGCCAGCAGTTACAGGGGGCTCACCGGGGAGCTGTTTTTT. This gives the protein CASSYRGLTGELFF.

DNA for the CDR3: TGCGCCAGCAGCGGGGACAGCGCGAACACCGGGGAGCTGTTTTTT. It is translated as CASSGDSANTGELFF. The genes are TRBV5-1 and TRBJ2-2; 7 bases fit TRBD1. This CDR3 is built from 15 residues. Germline loops: CDR1 SGHRS, CDR2 YFSETQ. The V and J ends lost 4 bases and 0 bases, in that order; junction bases with no gene match: 3. Looking up the rest from reference TRBV5-1 and TRBJ2-2 gives the full variable domain: KAGVTQTPRYLIKTRGQQVTLSCSPISGHRSVSWYQQTPGQGLQFLFEYFSETQRNKGNFPGRFSGRQFSNSRSEMNVSTLELGDSALYLCASSGDSANTGELFFGEGSRLTVL.

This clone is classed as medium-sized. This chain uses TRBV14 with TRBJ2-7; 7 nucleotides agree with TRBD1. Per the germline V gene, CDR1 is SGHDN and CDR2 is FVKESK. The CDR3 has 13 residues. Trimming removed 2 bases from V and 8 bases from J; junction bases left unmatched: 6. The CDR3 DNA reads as TGTGCCAGCAGCCAATCCCCAGGGGGACAGCAGTACTTC. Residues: CASSQSPGGQQYF.

CDR3 sequence: CASSMDRVIYEQYF. The DNA for the CDR3 is TGTGCCAGCAGTATGGACAGAGTGATCTACGAGCAGTACTTC. The chain employs TRBV28 and TRBJ2-7; D is possibly TRBD1 (6 bases). Germline-derived CDR1 and CDR2 are MDHEN and SYDVKM. Trimming took 5 bases from V and 3 from J, leaving 14 bases between them. The CDR3 totals 14 residues.

The CDR3 nucleotides are TGTGCCATCAGTGTCAGGGTAAATGAGCAGTTCTTC. Protein: CAISVRVNEQFF. V and J are TRBV10-3 and TRBJ2-1, with D possibly TRBD1 on 5 matching bases. This CDR3 has 12 residues. Germline assignment: CDR1 ENHRY and CDR2 SYGVKD. Trimming shortened V by 4 bases and J by 7 bases, and 8 bases separated the two germline ends.

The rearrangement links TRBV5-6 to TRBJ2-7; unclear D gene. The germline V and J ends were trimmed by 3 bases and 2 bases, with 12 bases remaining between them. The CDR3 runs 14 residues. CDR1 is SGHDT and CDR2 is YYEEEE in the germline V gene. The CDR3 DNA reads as TGTGCCAGCAGCTCCCTGGGCGCAACCTACGAGCAGTACTTC. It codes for CASSSLGATYEQYF.

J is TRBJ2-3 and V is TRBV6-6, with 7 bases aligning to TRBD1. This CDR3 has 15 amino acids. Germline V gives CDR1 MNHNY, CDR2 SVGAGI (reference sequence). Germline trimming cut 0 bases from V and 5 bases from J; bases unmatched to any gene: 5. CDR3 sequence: CASSYSRGRIDTQYF. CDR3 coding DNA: TGTGCCAGCAGTTACTCAAGGGGGCGCATAGATACGCAGTATTTT.

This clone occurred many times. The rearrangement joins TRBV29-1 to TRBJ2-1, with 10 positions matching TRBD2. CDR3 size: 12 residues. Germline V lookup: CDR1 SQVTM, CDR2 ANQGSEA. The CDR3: CAKREGLNEQFF. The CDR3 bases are TGCGCCAAGCGGGAGGGCCTCAATGAGCAGTTCTTC.

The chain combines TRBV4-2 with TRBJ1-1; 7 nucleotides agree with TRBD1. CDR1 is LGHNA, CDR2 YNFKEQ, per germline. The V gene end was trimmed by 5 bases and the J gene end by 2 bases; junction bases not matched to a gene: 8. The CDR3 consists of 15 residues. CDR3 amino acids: CASSSLDRTNTEAFF. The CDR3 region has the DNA TGTGCCAGCAGCTCTTTGGACAGGACTAACACTGAAGCTTTCTTT.